This record looks at one TCR beta chain sequence and its context. Its antigen remains unidentified. The data originate from a study of T cell responses to AZD1222 COVID-19 vaccine. The study's findings and limits: Without day 14 samples, only post-peak T cell repertoires were studied. The study reported that nearly half of spike-specific TCRs target unmutated variant regions. Clonal diversity was possibly underestimated; the donors were predominantly white British and more often female.

Clones were read by immunoSEQ multiplex PCR, and TCRdb kept only the in-frame ones, dropping some. This table has 100,000 to 120,000 clones, roughly nine tenths appearing once. The J segment lost 1 base and the V segment lost 2 bases, leaving 16 bases of the junction unmatched. Germline V gene lookup returns CDR1 MRHNA and CDR2 SNTAGT. The length of the CDR3 is 19 residues. This sample comprised peripheral blood, obtained 28 days after the second AZD1222 dose. The chain combines TRBV6-4 with TRBJ1-1; 7 bases fit TRBD1. This clonotype originated in an adult who received the AZD1222 COVID-19 vaccine. Here the CDR3 DNA reads TGTGCCAGCAGTGACCGACCCCGATCCTCGACAGGGCGGAACACTGAAGCTTTCTTT. This translates into CASSDRPRSSTGRNTEAFF.